This T cell receptor (beta chain) emerged from a study of monozygotic twins with inflammatory bowel disease. Study conclusions and caveats: IBD patients showed reduced TCRbeta diversity (inverse Simpson) versus healthy co-twins. For repertoire similarity, concordant twins did not differ from discordant twins, possibly because power was limited.

Turning to this clonotype: Its antigen is undetermined.

UMIs incorporating a 6-nucleotide sample barcode were appended by means of template switching. TCRdb reprocessed the 5' RACE reads and keeps a single row for each CDR3 protein, giving no DNA. The sample table includes 300,000 to 400,000 distinct CDR3 sequences. For every donor, one blood sample of about 2.5 ml was drawn. The CDR3 is made up of 15 amino acids. CDR1 and CDR2 (germline): LGHNA, YNFKEQ. This chain joins TRBV4-2 and TRBJ1-4; TCRdb reports TRBD1, a call that lacks DNA to check it against. Sample: blood. This sequence was found in a human donor with ulcerative colitis or Crohn's disease, or a healthy co-twin of an affected twin (not recorded which). CDR3 residues: CASSQQGGAGEKLFF.